This is a list of T cell receptor beta chains from one sample in a study of vaccination and CD4 T cells after COVID-19. TCRdb reprocessed the PCR reads with MiXCR, giving one entry per CDR3 protein. The sample has around 14,000 distinct CDR3 sequences, 52% seen once. Their antigens remain unidentified. The sequenced material came from CD4+ T cells from blood, cultured in vitro. The receptors were gathered from a human donor who had recovered from COVID-19. Both conserved end residues are part of each CDR3. A D gene is named only where the DNA matches it firmly. Size is omitted from some rows. Given values are once, few, many or a class for expanded clones.

>-|TRBV11-2|TRBJ2-1|-
CASSLRTILGVLEQFF
TGTGCCAGCAGCTTGAGGACTATCCTCGGAGTGCTTGAGCAGTTCTTC
>-|TRBV11-3|TRBJ1-6|TRBD1
CASSLGSTGGSSPLHF
TGTGCCAGCAGCTTAGGCTCGACAGGGGGCAGTTCACCCCTCCACTTT
>-|TRBV12-5|TRBJ1-6|TRBD1
CASGLVLQGSYNSPLHF
TGTGCTAGTGGTTTGGTACTACAGGGGTCCTATAATTCACCCCTCCACTTT
>-|TRBV11-2|TRBJ2-7|-
CASSWAALSYEQYF
TGTGCCAGCAGCTGGGCCGCACTCTCCTACGAGCAGTACTTC
>-|TRBV6-1|TRBJ2-7|-
CASTGGGPGVTYEQYF
TGTGCCAGCACAGGGGGGGGCCCCGGGGTAACCTACGAGCAGTACTTC
>-|TRBV20-1|TRBJ1-1|-
CSARDRSILGTEAFF
TGCAGTGCTAGAGATCGGTCTATTTTGGGCACTGAAGCTTTCTTT
>-|TRBV7-3|TRBJ1-3|-
CASSLKGSPPHYSGNTIYF
TGTGCCAGCAGCTTAAAAGGGAGCCCCCCTCATTACTCTGGAAACACCATATATTTT
>-|TRBV5-1|TRBJ1-1|-
CASSFTSSTEAFF
TGCGCCAGCAGCTTCACTTCCTCCACTGAAGCTTTCTTT
>-|TRBV7-9|TRBJ1-1|-
CAGAADGTEAFF
TGTGCCGGAGCGGCTGACGGGACTGAAGCTTTCTTT
>medium-sized|TRBV28|TRBJ1-1|-
CASSRLGQSNTEAFF
TGTGCCAGCAGCCGACTTGGACAGTCGAACACTGAAGCTTTCTTT
>-|TRBV6-2/TRBV6-3|TRBJ2-1|-
CASRSAGTGGSNEQFF
TGTGCCAGCAGATCGGCGGGAACGGGTGGGAGCAATGAGCAGTTCTTC
>few|TRBV6-5|TRBJ2-6|-
CASSYSKATGANVLTF
TGTGCCAGCAGTTACTCGAAGGCAACTGGGGCCAACGTCCTGACTTTC
>few|TRBV6-2/TRBV6-3|TRBJ1-4|TRBD1
CASRDRTGDEKLFF
TGTGCCAGCAGGGATCGGACAGGGGATGAAAAACTGTTTTTT
>-|TRBV6-1|TRBJ2-7|TRBD1
CASILARGQGVYEQYF
TGTGCCAGCATTCTAGCACGGGGACAGGGGGTTTACGAGCAGTACTTC
>few|TRBV20-1|TRBJ2-3|-
CSAWTSGAPDTQYF
TGCAGTGCCTGGACCTCGGGGGCCCCAGATACGCAGTATTTT
>few|TRBV6-1|TRBJ1-1|-
CASNPVWLSTEAFF
TGTGCCAGCAATCCGGTTTGGTTGAGCACTGAAGCTTTCTTT
>few|TRBV11-3|TRBJ2-7|TRBD2
CASSVAGTSYPLQYF
TGTGCCAGCAGCGTAGCCGGGACTAGCTACCCTCTCCAGTACTTC
>-|TRBV6-2/TRBV6-3|TRBJ2-3|-
CASKFSPGTPMRDTQYF
TGTGCCAGCAAATTTTCTCCCGGGACGCCGATGAGAGATACGCAGTATTTT
>-|TRBV28|TRBJ1-2|-
CAGGEGGTNYGYTF
TGTGCCGGGGGCGAGGGGGGAACTAACTATGGCTACACCTTC
>few|TRBV28|TRBJ2-1|-
CASSPVSYEQFF
TGTGCCAGCAGCCCCGTGTCGTATGAGCAGTTCTTC
>-|TRBV12-3/TRBV12-4|TRBJ1-5|-
CASSLAAGGNQPQHF
TGTGCCAGCAGTTTAGCGGCAGGGGGCAATCAGCCCCAGCATTTT
>few|TRBV20-1|TRBJ2-3|-
CSAGPAEAIVTDTQYF
TGCAGTGCAGGCCCAGCGGAGGCTATAGTCACAGATACGCAGTATTTT
>-|TRBV11-2|TRBJ2-5|TRBD2
CASSSSDTGTSREVTQYF
TGTGCCAGCAGCTCATCGGACACCGGGACTAGTAGAGAGGTGACCCAGTACTTC
>few|TRBV20-1|TRBJ2-3|TRBD2
CSASRGGGVDTQYF
TGCAGTGCTAGTAGGGGCGGGGGGGTGGATACGCAGTATTTT
>few|TRBV2|TRBJ1-6|TRBD1
CASKDRVNSPLHF
TGTGCCAGCAAGGACAGGGTGAATTCACCCCTCCACTTT
>-|TRBV11-3|TRBJ2-3|-
CASSSRSLFTDTQYF
TGTGCCAGCAGCTCAAGGTCCCTTTTCACAGATACGCAGTATTTT
>few|TRBV19|TRBJ2-1|-
CASSRGVDYNEQFF
TGTGCCAGTAGCAGAGGGGTGGACTACAATGAGCAGTTCTTC
>-|TRBV10-2|TRBJ1-6|TRBD1
CASSDRGPSSYNSPLHF
TGCGCCAGCAGTGACAGGGGGCCGAGCTCCTATAATTCACCCCTCCACTTT
>-|TRBV20-1|TRBJ1-1|-
CSAPRAGETEAFF
TGCAGTGCTCCACGTGCCGGGGAAACTGAAGCTTTCTTT
>-|TRBV28|TRBJ2-3|-
CASREWGADNTQYF
TGTGCCAGCAGGGAGTGGGGGGCCGACAATACGCAGTATTTT
>-|TRBV7-8|TRBJ2-6|-
CASSLVAQGSPGANVLTF
TGTGCCAGCAGCTTAGTAGCGCAGGGTTCCCCTGGGGCCAACGTCCTGACTTTC
>-|TRBV28|TRBJ1-2|-
CASSYRRVYNYGYTF
TGTGCCAGCAGTTACCGACGCGTTTATAACTATGGCTACACCTTC
>once|TRBV25-1|TRBJ1-1|-
CASSPGQTTEAFF
TGTGCCAGCAGCCCAGGACAGACCACTGAAGCTTTCTTT
>-|TRBV25-1|TRBJ2-7|-
CASSRVDEQYF
TGTGCCAGCAGTAGGGTTGACGAGCAGTACTTC
>-|TRBV24-1|TRBJ1-1|-
CATSEPGGQAFF
TGTGCCACCAGTGAACCCGGAGGACAAGCTTTCTTT
>-|TRBV20-1|TRBJ2-5|TRBD2
CSARVSGREGLETQYF
TGCAGTGCTAGAGTGAGCGGAAGGGAGGGGTTAGAGACCCAGTACTTC
>few|TRBV28|TRBJ2-5|-
CASTRRIQETQYF
TGTGCCAGCACGCGGCGGATCCAAGAGACCCAGTACTTC
>once|TRBV12-3/TRBV12-4|TRBJ2-7|-
CASSSLGGRSPYEQYF
TGTGCCAGCAGTTCTTTGGGCGGAAGAAGTCCCTACGAGCAGTACTTC
>large|TRBV10-3|TRBJ1-1|-
CAISPQPLNTEAFF
TGTGCCATCAGCCCACAACCTTTGAACACTGAAGCTTTCTTT
>-|TRBV25-1|TRBJ2-5|-
CASRDSGTTFQETQYF
TGTGCCAGCAGAGACTCCGGGACAACATTCCAAGAGACCCAGTACTTC
>-|TRBV6-1|TRBJ1-1|-
CASSRPSGGNTEAFF
TGTGCCAGCAGTCGCCCATCGGGGGGGAACACTGAAGCTTTCTTT
>-|TRBV5-4|TRBJ1-6|TRBD1
CASSYAGTGNSPLHF
TGTGCCAGCAGCTACGCCGGGACAGGGAATTCACCCCTCCACTTT
>few|TRBV11-3|TRBJ1-5|TRBD1
CASSPGQGSNQPQHF
TGTGCCAGCAGCCCGGGACAGGGAAGCAATCAGCCCCAGCATTTT
>-|TRBV28|TRBJ1-2|-
CASSFQGANYGYTF
TGTGCCAGCAGTTTTCAAGGAGCTAACTATGGCTACACCTTC
>few|TRBV24-1|TRBJ2-2|-
CATSDPRANTGELFF
TGTGCCACCAGTGATCCCAGGGCGAACACCGGGGAGCTGTTTTTT
>-|TRBV7-2|TRBJ2-7|-
CASIESQGIAYEQYF
TGTGCCAGCATCGAATCCCAGGGTATCGCCTACGAGCAGTACTTC
>few|TRBV2|TRBJ1-1|-
CASSAWQGNTEAFF
TGTGCCAGCAGTGCTTGGCAAGGGAACACTGAAGCTTTCTTT
>-|TRBV28|TRBJ2-5|-
CASPGRPSQETQYF
TGTGCCAGCCCGGGACGGCCTTCACAAGAGACCCAGTACTTC
>once|TRBV6-5|TRBJ2-3|TRBD2
CASSYPRTSGGASDTQYF
TGTGCCAGCAGTTACCCAAGGACTAGCGGGGGGGCCTCAGATACGCAGTATTTT
>once|TRBV20-1|TRBJ2-7|TRBD1
CSAPAGGPRYEQYF
TGCAGTGCTCCTGCAGGGGGCCCACGCTACGAGCAGTACTTC
>-|TRBV5-1|TRBJ2-3|-
CASSLAGQGHGDTQYF
TGCGCCAGCAGCTTGGCCGGGCAGGGGCATGGGGATACGCAGTATTTT
>-|TRBV19|TRBJ2-2|TRBD1
CASYTGVANTGELFF
TGTGCCAGTTACACAGGGGTAGCGAACACCGGGGAGCTGTTTTTT
>-|TRBV5-1|TRBJ2-5|-
CASSLMTPSETQYF
TGCGCCAGCAGCTTGATGACACCTTCGGAGACCCAGTACTTC
>-|TRBV4-1|TRBJ2-7|-
CASSQGVKNYEQYF
TGCGCCAGCAGCCAAGGCGTCAAGAACTACGAGCAGTACTTC
>-|TRBV6-1|TRBJ2-7|TRBD1
CASRGTQGPNGEQYF
TGTGCCAGCAGGGGCACACAGGGGCCCAACGGCGAGCAGTACTTC
>few|TRBV6-4|TRBJ2-3|-
CASSDRPGGTDTQYF
TGTGCCAGCAGTGACCGACCAGGCGGCACAGATACGCAGTATTTT